The 14 T cell receptor beta chains reported below all come from one sample, sequenced in a study of Graves' ophthalmopathy and Graves' hyperthyroidism. Amplification from RNA transcripts yielded the TCR beta CDR3 regions. RT-PCR with HTBI primers came first, then second-round multiplex PCR. TCRdb itself ran the multiplex PCR reads through MiXCR, one entry per CDR3 protein. The table includes some 350,000 distinct CDR3 sequences, approximately 18% detected once. Sequenced material: peripheral blood. These receptors were obtained from an adult woman with stable Graves' hyperthyroidism.

This clonotype was seen ten or more times. The genes are TRBV6-1 and TRBJ2-7, with TRBD2 matching over 8 bases. The germline V gene encodes CDR1 MNHNS and CDR2 SASEGT. The length of the CDR3 is 14 residues. The J segment lost 5 bases and the V segment lost 2 bases, leaving 5 bases of the junction unmatched. In DNA, the CDR3 is TGTGCCAGCAGTGAAACCCCAGCGGGGGACGAGCAGTACTTC. It specifies CASSETPAGDEQYF.

This clonotype was counted between two and nine times. Lacking the conserved final phenylalanine or tryptophan, this CDR3 likely reflects a read error. The rearrangement uses TRBV6-5 and TRBJ2-7; TRBD2 agrees at 10 bases. Germline lookup yields CDR1 MNHEY and CDR2 SVGAGI. V was pared by 2 bases and J by 2 bases, with 3 bases of the junction left unmatched. The CDR3 length is 15 residues. The CDR3 coding sequence is TGTGCCAGCAGTTACAGAAGCGGGGGGGCCTACGAGCAGTACCTC. This translates into CASSYRSGGAYEQYL.

This chain links TRBV5-1 with TRBJ1-5; D ambiguous. Trimming removed 0 bases at V and 5 bases at J, with 15 bases between. Germline CDR1 reads SGHRS; CDR2 reads YFSETQ. This CDR3 is 16 amino acids long. The CDR3: CASSLAGFSGDQPQHF. The CDR3 nucleotides read TGCGCCAGCAGCTTGGCCGGTTTTAGCGGGGATCAGCCCCAGCATTTT.

The CDR3 region is CASSFSAPGLNTEAFF. The CDR3 DNA reads TGTGCCAGCAGTTTTAGTGCCCCGGGACTGAACACTGAAGCTTTCTTT. J is TRBJ1-1 and V is TRBV12-3 or TRBV12-4, with D possibly matching TRBD1 (5 bases). The V gene lost 3 bases and the J gene lost 0 bases, with 14 bases spanning the gap. The CDR3 has 16 residues.

The chain recombines TRBV28 with TRBJ2-5; D call uncertain. The germline CDR1 and CDR2 sequences are MDHEN and SYDVKM. V was trimmed by 1 base and J by 1 base, leaving 7 bases between them. The CDR3 sequence is 14 residues long. In DNA form, the CDR3 reads TGTGCCAGCAGTTTATTGGACCCCCAAGAGACCCAGTACTTC. It is translated as CASSLLDPQETQYF.

This clonotype has ten or more counts. The chain combines TRBV12-3 or TRBV12-4 with TRBJ2-5; D is ambiguous. V shed 5 bases and J shed 5 bases, with 6 bases lying between them. The CDR3 sequence is 11 residues long. CDR3 DNA sequence: TGTGCCAGCAGTGGATGGGAGACCCAGTACTTC. Its protein is CASSGWETQYF.

This clonotype has ten or more counts. The rearrangement uses TRBV2 and TRBJ2-5; a weak D match, TRBD2 (6 bases). This CDR3 contains 13 residues. The V and J ends lost 5 bases and 1 base respectively, with 8 bases between them. Germline values: CDR1 SNHLY, CDR2 FYNNEI. The CDR3 reads CASSTTSQETQYF. The CDR3 DNA reads TGTGCCAGCAGTACGACTAGCCAAGAGACCCAGTACTTC.

The rearrangement uses TRBV5-1 and TRBJ1-2; TRBD1 matches 9 bases. Germline V gene lookup returns CDR1 SGHRS and CDR2 YFSETQ. The CDR3 consists of 14 residues. V dropped 3 bases and J dropped 4; count of bases not matched to a gene: 4. CDR3 loop: CASSWGQGGYGYTF. CDR3 DNA: TGCGCCAGCAGCTGGGGACAGGGTGGCTATGGCTACACCTTC.

The sample holds many counts of this clonotype. The chain combines TRBV11-2 with TRBJ1-2; a possible D gene is TRBD1 (6 bases). V was trimmed by 0 bases and J by 5 bases, leaving 13 bases between them. CDR1 is SGHAT, CDR2 FQNNGV, per germline. The CDR3 sequence is 15 residues long. This CDR3 is CASSLDPQGNYGYTF. As DNA, the CDR3 is TGTGCCAGCAGCTTAGACCCACAGGGCAATTATGGCTACACCTTC. Looking up the rest from reference TRBV11-2 and TRBJ1-2 gives the full variable domain: EAGVAQSPRYKIIEKRQSVAFWCNPISGHATLYWYQQILGQGPKLLIQFQNNGVVDDSQLPKDRFSAERLKGVDSTLKIQPAKLEDSAVYLCASSLDPQGNYGYTFGSGTRLTVV.

This clonotype was seen repeatedly, ten times or more. The chain links TRBV30 to TRBJ2-5; D possibly corresponds to TRBD1 (5 bases). The CDR3 spans 14 residues. Trimming removed 3 bases from V and 3 bases from J, with 14 bases in between. Germline V lookup: CDR1 GTSNPN, CDR2 SVGIG (reference sequence). CDR3 coding DNA: TGTGCCTGGAGCGAAGGGGCTTACGAAGAGACCCAGTACTTC. It translates to CAWSEGAYEETQYF.

This clonotype was seen ten or more times. V gene TRBV28 combines with J gene TRBJ2-7; TRBD1 aligns across 7 bases. CDR1 MDHEN and CDR2 SYDVKM come from the germline V gene. V lost 8 bases to trimming and J lost 1 base; unmatched junction nucleotides: 11. This CDR3 is built from 15 residues. The CDR3 nucleotides are TGTGCCAGCTTTCAACCGGGACAGCCTTCCTACGAGCAGTACTTC. Translated, it gives CASFQPGQPSYEQYF.

This clonotype was seen many times. The J gene is TRBJ2-5, the V gene TRBV7-3; D unclear. The CDR3 covers 14 residues. In germline, CDR1 is SGHTA, CDR2 FQGTGA. V was clipped by 5 bases and J by 2 bases, with 12 bases between them. The CDR3: CASSPSGNQETQYF. DNA for the CDR3: TGTGCCAGCAGCCCCTCCGGAAATCAAGAGACCCAGTACTTC.

This clonotype was picked up many times. V usage is TRBV5-1 and J usage is TRBJ1-2, with a weak D call TRBD1 (6 bases). The germline gives CDR1 SGHRS, CDR2 YFSETQ. V lost 0 bases to trimming and J lost 4 bases, with 7 bases between them. The CDR3 spans 13 residues. Written as DNA, the CDR3 is TGCGCCAGCAGCTTGGCACAGGGCTATGGCTACACCTTC. Protein sequence: CASSLAQGYGYTF.

V is TRBV28 and J is TRBJ2-5; D gene unclear. V was pared by 2 bases and J by 7 bases, with 14 bases between. The CDR3 covers 14 residues. The germline CDR1 and CDR2 sequences are MDHEN and SYDVKM. The CDR3: CASSLQQPPGTQYF. In DNA, the CDR3 is TGTGCCAGCAGTTTACAACAGCCACCCGGGACCCAGTACTTC.